This T cell receptor (beta chain) was sequenced in a study of T-cell reconstitution after alpha-beta-depleted transplantation in children. Unique molecular identifiers were used in preparing the TCRbeta library. TCRdb reanalysed the PCR reads using MiXCR and keeps one entry per CDR3 protein. The profile shows 200,000 to 250,000 distinct CDR3 sequences, around 12% of them singletons. Regarding this clonotype: Being one base from a much bigger clone, this may be a read error.

Germline CDR1 LGHNA, CDR2 YNFKEQ. The CDR3 has 14 residues. The sequencing used PBMCs from the stem cell graft donor, collected from the stem cell graft. The receptor was derived from a human donor who donated a stem cell graft to a child with acute lymphoblastic leukemia. The chain recombines TRBV4-2 with TRBJ2-6; D remains ambiguous. The CDR3 coding sequence is TGTGCCGGCAGCCTCGAATCTGGGGCCAACGTCCTGACTTTC. Translating it yields CAGSLESGANVLTF.